This T cell receptor (beta chain) comes out of a study of response to subunit inactivated influenza vaccine. TCRdb analysed the RT-PCR reads with MiXCR anew, one entry per CDR3 protein. The sample consists of approximately 500,000 distinct CDR3 sequences, roughly 13% of them appearing once. Trimming left V 1 base short and J 1 base short, with 16 bases between. The germline V gene encodes CDR1 SGHRS and CDR2 YFSETQ. The CDR3 covers 17 residues. The study, taken as a whole, reports: Few additional T cells are recruited per seasonal influenza vaccination, authors suggested.

This clonotype was counted ten times or more. The antigen remains unidentified. The sample here was PBMCs from blood, taken about 6 weeks after vaccination. The chain combines TRBV5-1 with TRBJ2-3; perhaps TRBD2 as D (5 bases). This TCR derives from a man aged 50-59 years who received an inactivated influenza vaccine. The CDR3 spells CASSLKSSSLRTDTQYF. CDR3 DNA: TGCGCCAGCAGCTTGAAATCGTCTAGCTTACGCACAGATACGCAGTATTTT.